This T cell receptor (beta chain) was sequenced during a study of cytomegalovirus exposure and HLA in healthy donors. At the level of the study: In a later analysis, the roughly 120 validation repertoires were reported to have used the same platform as the 600 to 700 first-cohort repertoires.

This clone appeared once. The V segment lost 4 bases and the J segment 6 bases; nucleotides outside the gene matches: 16. Germline-derived CDR1 and CDR2 are SGHAT and FQNNGV. The CDR3 consists of 18 residues. The table came from immunoSEQ multiplex PCR; TCRdb's copy has only in-frame clones and leaves some out. In the table there are around 150,000 clones, just under 90% of which are singletons. The donors were in the roughly 110-subject validation cohort; that cohort was separate from the roughly 700-subject first cohort. V gene TRBV11-2 combines with J gene TRBJ2-5, with TRBD2 identical over 11 bases. The clonotype comes from a man aged 18-30 years in good health and CMV-seropositive. Sequencing was carried out using PBMCs. CDR3 amino acids: CASSWGTYSGRAGKTQYF. The CDR3 DNA follows: TGTGCCAGCAGCTGGGGGACTTATAGCGGGAGGGCCGGTAAGACCCAGTACTTC. Combining the CDR3 with reference TRBV11-2 and TRBJ2-5 gives the whole variable domain EAGVAQSPRYKIIEKRQSVAFWCNPISGHATLYWYQQILGQGPKLLIQFQNNGVVDDSQLPKDRFSAERLKGVDSTLKIQPAKLEDSAVYLCASSWGTYSGRAGKTQYFGPGTRLLVL.